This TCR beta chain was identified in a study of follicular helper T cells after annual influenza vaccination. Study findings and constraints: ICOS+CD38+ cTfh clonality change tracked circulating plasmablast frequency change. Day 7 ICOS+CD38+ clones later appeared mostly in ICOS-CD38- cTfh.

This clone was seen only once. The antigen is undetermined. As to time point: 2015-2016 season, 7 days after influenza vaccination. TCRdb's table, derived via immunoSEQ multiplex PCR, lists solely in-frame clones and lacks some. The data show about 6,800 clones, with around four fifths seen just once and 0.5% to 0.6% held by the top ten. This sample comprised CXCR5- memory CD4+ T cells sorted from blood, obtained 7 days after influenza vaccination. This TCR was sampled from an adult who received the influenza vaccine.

CDR3 in DNA: TGTGCCAGCGCAACAATAGGGACTCTCTACGAGCAGTACTTC. This encodes CASATIGTLYEQYF. The gene calls are TRBV28 and TRBJ2-7; D possibly corresponds to TRBD2 (6 bases). V dropped 8 bases and J dropped 3 bases, with 17 bases sitting between them. CDR1 and CDR2 (germline): MDHEN, SYDVKM. The CDR3 contains 14 residues.